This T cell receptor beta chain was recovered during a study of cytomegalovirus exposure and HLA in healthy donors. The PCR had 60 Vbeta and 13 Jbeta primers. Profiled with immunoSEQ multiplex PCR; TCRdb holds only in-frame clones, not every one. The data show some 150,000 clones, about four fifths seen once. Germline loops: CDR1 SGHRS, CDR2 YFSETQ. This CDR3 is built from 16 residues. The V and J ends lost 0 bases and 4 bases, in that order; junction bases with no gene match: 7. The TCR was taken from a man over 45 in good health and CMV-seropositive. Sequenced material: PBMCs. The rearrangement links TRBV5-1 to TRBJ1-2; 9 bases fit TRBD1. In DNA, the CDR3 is TGCGCCAGCAGCTTGGATGGGACAGGGCTTGGCTATGGCTACACCTTC. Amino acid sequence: CASSLDGTGLGYGYTF.